Shown below are 2 T cell receptor beta chains from a single sample sequenced in a study of shared clonotypes between healthy human individuals. The repertoire was sequenced with immunoSEQ multiplex PCR; TCRdb's copy has only in-frame clones and lacks some. The sample consists of roughly 1,000,000 clones, 78% of them appearing once. The specimen was memory CD4+ T cells from PBMCs. The subset was: CD45RA-negative fraction. The receptors originated from a man aged 18 to 35 in good health. Some clones in this sample may be carry-over from other donors' samples.

The CDR3 region is CASSGPGTASGNTIYF. CDR3 sequence (DNA): TGTGCCAGTAGTGGGCCTGGGACAGCCTCTGGAAACACCATATATTTT. The chain has TRBV19 and TRBJ1-3, with 7 bases matching TRBD1. The CDR3 has 16 residues. In germline, CDR1 is LNHDA, CDR2 SQIVND (reference sequence). The V segment lost 5 bases and the J segment 0 bases; nucleotides outside the gene matches: 7. The full variable domain, completed using reference TRBV19 and TRBJ1-3, is DGGITQSPKYLFRKEGQNVTLSCEQNLNHDAMYWYRQDPGQGLRLIYYSQIVNDFQKGDIAEGYSVSREKKESFPLTVTSAQKNPTAFYLCASSGPGTASGNTIYFGEGSWLTVV.

This chain links TRBV29-1 with TRBJ1-1; possible D gene TRBD1, 5 bases. Germline V gene lookup returns CDR1 SQVTM and CDR2 ANQGSEA. Between the trimmed V and J ends, which lost 4 bases and 3 bases, there was a span of 12 bases. The CDR3 has 13 amino acids. Written as DNA, the CDR3 is TGCAGCGTTGCCCTGACAGCGCACACTGAAGCTTTCTTT. Encoded protein: CSVALTAHTEAFF.